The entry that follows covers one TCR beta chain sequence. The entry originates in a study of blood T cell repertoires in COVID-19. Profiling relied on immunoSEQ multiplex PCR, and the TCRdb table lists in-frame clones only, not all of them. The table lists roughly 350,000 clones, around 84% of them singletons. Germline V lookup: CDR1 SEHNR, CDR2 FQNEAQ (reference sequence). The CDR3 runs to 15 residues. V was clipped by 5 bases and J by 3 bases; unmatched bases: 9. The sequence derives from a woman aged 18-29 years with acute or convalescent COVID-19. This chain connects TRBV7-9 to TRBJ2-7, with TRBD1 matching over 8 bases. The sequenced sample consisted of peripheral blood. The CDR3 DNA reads TGTGCCAGCAGCCGGACAGGGAGCCTTTACTACGAGCAGTACTTC. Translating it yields CASSRTGSLYYEQYF.